This TCR beta chain appears in the sequencing data of a study of cytomegalovirus exposure and HLA in healthy donors. The PCR used 60 Vbeta and 13 Jbeta primers. TCRdb's table, derived via immunoSEQ multiplex PCR, lists solely in-frame clones and lacks some. The repertoire holds 95,000 to 150,000 clones, with roughly three fifths as singletons. This clone was counted only a few times. Germline V lookup: CDR1 MDHEN, CDR2 SYDVKM. V gave up 7 bases and J gave up 6 bases; unmatched junction bases: 6. This CDR3 has 12 amino acids. This TCR came from a young man in good health and CMV-seronegative. V usage is TRBV28 and J usage is TRBJ2-7; 7 bases are a match to TRBD1. The sequencing sample was made of PBMCs. DNA for the CDR3: TGTGCCAGCACCTCCAGACAGGGCGAGCAGTACTTC. It codes for CASTSRQGEQYF. Full variable domain (rest looked up from reference TRBV28 and TRBJ2-7): DVKVTQSSRYLVKRTGEKVFLECVQDMDHENMFWYRQDPGLGLRLIYFSYDVKMKEKGDIPEGYSVSREKKERFSLILESASTNQTSMYLCASTSRQGEQYFGPGTRLTVT.